These T cell receptor beta chains were read from a single sample in a study of blood T cell repertoires in COVID-19. Here immunoSEQ multiplex PCR was the method, and the copy in TCRdb shows in-frame clones only, minus some. This sample has around 230,000 clones, with roughly 79% found just once. Sequencing was performed on PBMCs or T cells enriched from blood (not recorded which). The receptor set was obtained from a man in his forties or fifties who had recovered from COVID-19. Both conserved end residues are part of each CDR3. D genes are given only for firm matches. Clone sizes are given selectively: once, few, many, or a class where the clone is expanded.

clone_size j_call v_call d_call cdr3_aa cdr3_nt
. TRBJ2-5 TRBV2 . CASSSGVETQYF TGTGCCAGCAGTTCAGGGGTAGAGACCCAGTACTTC
. TRBJ2-4 TRBV21-1 . CARIPGSAKNIQYF TGTGCCAGAATTCCAGGGTCGGCCAAAAACATTCAGTACTTC
. TRBJ1-2 TRBV5-6 . CASSQGGGYGYTF TGTGCCAGCAGCCAGGGCGGCGGCTATGGCTACACCTTC
. TRBJ2-2 TRBV24-1 . CATSAGVYTGELFF TGTGCCACCAGTGCCGGGGTCTACACCGGGGAGCTGTTTTTT
. TRBJ2-1 TRBV2 . CASRGWGPSYNEQFF TGTGCCAGCCGCGGGTGGGGGCCGTCCTACAATGAGCAGTTCTTC
. TRBJ1-1 TRBV19 . CASSLSGHVAFF TGTGCCAGTAGTCTCTCAGGGCATGTAGCTTTCTTT
. TRBJ1-2 TRBV5-4 TRBD1 CASSLTGGDYTF TGTGCCAGCAGCTTGACAGGGGGCGACTACACCTTC
. TRBJ1-2 TRBV3-1/TRBV3-2 . CASSQDPATGKTNYGYTF TGTGCCAGCAGCCAAGACCCCGCCACAGGGAAAACTAACTATGGCTACACCTTC
. TRBJ2-2 TRBV6-5 TRBD2 CASNSGRAGELFF TGTGCCAGCAACAGCGGGAGGGCCGGGGAGCTGTTTTTT
. TRBJ2-3 TRBV28 . CASSFPGVLSTQYF TGTGCCAGCAGTTTCCCGGGGGTTCTGAGTACGCAGTATTTT
. TRBJ1-2 TRBV20-1 . CSEDSNYGYTF TGCAGTGAGGACAGTAACTATGGCTACACCTTC
. TRBJ1-1 TRBV12-3/TRBV12-4 . CASSLDQGTEAFF TGTGCCAGCAGTTTAGATCAGGGGACTGAAGCTTTCTTT
. TRBJ2-5 TRBV7-2 . CASSPPSGRTQYF TGTGCCAGCAGCCCCCCCTCGGGTAGAACCCAGTACTTC
few TRBJ1-1 TRBV7-8 TRBD1 CASSLRITGEAFF TGTGCCAGCAGCTTACGGATTACAGGGGAGGCTTTCTTT
. TRBJ2-7 TRBV5-4 . CASSLEGGLLGGSYEQYF TGTGCCAGCAGCTTGGAGGGAGGACTGCTTGGGGGCTCCTACGAGCAGTACTTC
once TRBJ1-5 TRBV28 TRBD1 CAGGTAYSNQPQHF TGTGCCGGGGGGACAGCCTATAGCAATCAGCCCCAGCATTTT
. TRBJ1-1 TRBV6-5 . CASSSPARGAFF TGTGCCAGCAGTTCCCCTGCTCGAGGCGCTTTCTTT
. TRBJ2-1 TRBV28 . CASSLSWRHEQFF TGTGCCAGCAGTCTCTCGTGGAGACATGAGCAGTTCTTC
. TRBJ2-2 TRBV19 TRBD1 CASGDRPNTGELFF TGTGCCAGTGGGGACAGACCGAACACCGGGGAGCTGTTTTTT
. TRBJ2-7 TRBV5-4 . CASSLAGGPYEQYF TGTGCCAGCAGCTTGGCGGGGGGCCCCTACGAGCAGTACTTC
. TRBJ1-5 TRBV28 . CASSFPSQPQHF TGTGCCAGCAGTTTCCCCAGTCAGCCCCAGCATTTT
. TRBJ2-5 TRBV5-1 . CASSQIEETQYF TGCGCCAGCAGCCAAATTGAAGAGACCCAGTACTTC
once TRBJ2-4 TRBV28 TRBD2 CASSPLAGVRAKNIQYF TGTGCCAGCAGTCCCCTCGCGGGGGTGCGGGCCAAAAACATTCAGTACTTC
. TRBJ2-3 TRBV5-1 . CASSWADGVGDTQYF TGCGCCAGCAGCTGGGCGGACGGGGTGGGAGATACGCAGTATTTT
. TRBJ1-5 TRBV6-5 . CASTLGGGQPQHF TGTGCCAGCACCTTGGGGGGGGGTCAGCCCCAGCATTTT
. TRBJ2-7 TRBV4-2 TRBD1 CASSQEGGRPGEQYF TGTGCCAGCAGCCAAGAAGGGGGCCGTCCGGGCGAGCAGTACTTC
. TRBJ2-5 TRBV6-1 . CASSEGSGTAETQYF TGTGCCAGCAGTGAAGGATCGGGAACAGCGGAGACCCAGTACTTC
. TRBJ1-4 TRBV9 . CASSGQGTTNEKLFF TGTGCCAGCAGCGGTCAGGGTACCACTAATGAAAAACTGTTTTTT
. TRBJ1-1 TRBV7-9 TRBD1 CASSLEAGGEAFF TGTGCCAGCAGCTTAGAGGCAGGGGGTGAAGCTTTCTTT
. TRBJ1-1 TRBV14 . CASSQDYRTAAFF TGTGCCAGCAGCCAAGATTACAGGACAGCGGCTTTCTTT
. TRBJ2-7 TRBV19 TRBD2 CASSPREAGVRDYEQYF TGTGCCAGTAGCCCCAGGGAGGCGGGAGTAAGGGACTACGAGCAGTACTTC
few TRBJ2-7 TRBV28 . CASSQGTGPYEQYF TGTGCCAGCAGTCAGGGGACGGGGCCCTACGAGCAGTACTTC
few TRBJ1-2 TRBV19 TRBD1 CASIDRVDGYTF TGTGCCAGTATTGACAGGGTGGATGGCTACACCTTC
. TRBJ1-2 TRBV2 . CALTQGAIRNYGYTF TGTGCCTTGACGCAAGGGGCCATTCGAAACTATGGCTACACCTTC
. TRBJ2-1 TRBV9 . CASSVAAGGPNYNEQFF TGTGCCAGCAGCGTAGCGGCCGGGGGACCGAACTACAATGAGCAGTTCTTC
. TRBJ2-1 TRBV27 . CASRRGSSYNEQFF TGTGCCAGCAGACGGGGAAGCTCCTACAATGAGCAGTTCTTC
. TRBJ1-4 TRBV7-3 TRBD1 CASSQTGTTNEKLFF TGTGCCAGCAGCCAGACAGGGACAACTAATGAAAAACTGTTTTTT
. TRBJ1-1 TRBV5-1 . CASSLGRDTEAFF TGCGCCAGCAGCTTGGGGCGGGACACTGAAGCTTTCTTT
. TRBJ1-5 TRBV7-9 . CASSSRQANQPQHF TGTGCCAGCAGCTCCAGACAGGCGAATCAGCCCCAGCATTTT
. TRBJ1-2 TRBV11-2 . CASSHDSAFGYTF TGTGCCAGCAGCCACGACTCAGCCTTCGGCTACACCTTC
few TRBJ1-3 TRBV3-1/TRBV3-2 . CASRGWDTMYF TGTGCCAGCAGGGGATGGGACACCATGTATTTT
. TRBJ2-6 TRBV5-6 . CASSFGFSGANVLTF TGTGCCAGCAGCTTTGGCTTTTCTGGGGCCAACGTCCTGACTTTC
. TRBJ2-1 TRBV29-1 TRBD2 CSAATGTSGKEQFF TGCAGCGCTGCGACCGGGACTAGCGGAAAAGAGCAGTTCTTC
once TRBJ1-6 TRBV7-9 . CASSLEEETPLHF TGTGCCAGCAGCTTAGAGGAGGAGACACCCCTCCACTTT
. TRBJ1-2 TRBV3-1/TRBV3-2 TRBD1 CASSPGQPNYGYTF TGTGCCAGCAGCCCGGGACAGCCTAACTATGGCTACACCTTC
. TRBJ1-3 TRBV4-2 . CASSQTGRIGNTIYF TGTGCCAGCAGTCAAACAGGGCGCATAGGAAACACCATATATTTT
. TRBJ2-1 TRBV6-4 TRBD2 CASRAPRSGRLNEQFF TGTGCCAGCAGGGCCCCGAGGAGCGGGAGACTGAATGAGCAGTTCTTC
many TRBJ2-1 TRBV30 TRBD2 CAWIKREGLDNEQFF TGTGCCTGGATAAAGCGGGAGGGTCTGGACAATGAGCAGTTCTTC
. TRBJ1-1 TRBV2 TRBD1 CASSRTGGSTEAFF TGTGCCAGCAGTCGCACAGGGGGCTCCACTGAAGCTTTCTTT
few TRBJ1-2 TRBV28 TRBD1 CASSFLRGQGYTF TGTGCCAGCAGTTTTCTCAGGGGGCAAGGCTACACCTTC
. TRBJ2-3 TRBV18 . CASSAPGLMGPVIDTQYF TGTGCCAGCTCAGCACCGGGACTTATGGGCCCGGTCATAGATACGCAGTATTTT
. TRBJ1-1 TRBV29-1 . CSVAAAQLNTEAFF TGCAGCGTTGCGGCGGCCCAGTTGAACACTGAAGCTTTCTTT
. TRBJ1-1 TRBV5-4 . CASSPRNTEAFF TGTGCCAGCAGCCCTCGGAACACTGAAGCTTTCTTT
. TRBJ2-5 TRBV6-5 . CASSYSRSETQYF TGTGCCAGCAGTTACTCGAGGTCAGAGACCCAGTACTTC